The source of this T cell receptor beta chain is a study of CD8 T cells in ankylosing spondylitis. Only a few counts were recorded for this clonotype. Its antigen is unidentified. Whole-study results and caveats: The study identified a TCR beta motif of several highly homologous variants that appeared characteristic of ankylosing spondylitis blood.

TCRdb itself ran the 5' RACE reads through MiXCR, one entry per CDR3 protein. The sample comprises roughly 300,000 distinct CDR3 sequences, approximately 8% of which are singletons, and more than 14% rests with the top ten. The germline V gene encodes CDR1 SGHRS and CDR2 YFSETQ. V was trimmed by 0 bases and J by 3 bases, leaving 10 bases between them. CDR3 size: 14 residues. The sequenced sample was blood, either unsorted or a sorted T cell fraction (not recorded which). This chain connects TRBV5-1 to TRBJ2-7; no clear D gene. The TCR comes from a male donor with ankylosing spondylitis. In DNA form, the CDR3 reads TGCGCCAGCAGCTTGGTTGGGCAGGACTACGAGCAGTACTTC. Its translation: CASSLVGQDYEQYF. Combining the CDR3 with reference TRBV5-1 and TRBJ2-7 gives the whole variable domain KAGVTQTPRYLIKTRGQQVTLSCSPISGHRSVSWYQQTPGQGLQFLFEYFSETQRNKGNFPGRFSGRQFSNSRSEMNVSTLELGDSALYLCASSLVGQDYEQYFGPGTRLTVT.